This TCR beta chain was captured by sequencing in a study of blood T cells in healthy people across ages. V was pared by 4 bases and J by 3 bases, with 13 bases between. CDR1 is SGHRS, CDR2 YFSETQ, per germline. CDR3 size: 14 residues. This clonotype was counted a few times. The antigen is undetermined. Whole-study findings and limits: Older age went with lower TCR beta diversity per million T cells, in a roughly linear way. Any changes in expanded clonotypes were possibly confounded, as donor CMV status remained unknown.

Sample-barcoded 5' priming and a J-beta primer mix drove a second PCR of roughly 7 to 11 cycles. TCRdb reprocessed the 5' RACE reads via MiXCR and lists one record per CDR3 protein. The data contain 600,000 to 650,000 distinct CDR3 sequences, approximately 50% of them singletons. Material: blood. The source of this sequence is a man aged 55 to 70 in good health. The chain uses TRBV5-1 and TRBJ2-5; either TRBD1 or TRBD2 may fit D (5 bases each). CDR3: CASSPGTLKETQYF. The CDR3, as DNA: TGCGCCAGCAGCCCAGGGACGTTGAAAGAGACCCAGTACTTC.